The subject of this entry is one T cell receptor beta chain. The antigen is undetermined. A much larger clone is a single base away; this may be a read error. The sample originates from a study of T cell repertoires in cytomegalovirus infection. TCRdb independently ran MiXCR on the reads; one entry per CDR3 protein. The data contain about 830,000 distinct CDR3 sequences, 30% to 35% of them singletons. The CDR3 contains 13 residues. Germline loops: CDR1 SGHTA, CDR2 FQGNSA. This specimen was cultured CD8+ T cells from PBMCs, taken from culture after CMV antigen stimulation. The V and J genes are TRBV7-2 and TRBJ1-1; no reliable D call. The receptor was isolated from a human donor in good health (CMV status not recorded). Some clones in this sample may be carry-over from other donors' samples. The CDR3 reads CVSSAHPGTEAFF. As DNA, the CDR3 is TGTGTCAGCAGCGCACATCCGGGGACTGAAGCTTTCTTT.